The sequence of this TCR beta chain was determined in a study of identical twins. Study-level points and caveats: There was an excess of low generation probability in the out-of-frame alpha sequences that twins shared. Clonotypes of the beta chain that were abundant in cord blood carried fewer insertions (memory repertoires showed none).

Healthy Caucasians provided all donations. Template switching supplied a universal primer site; unique molecular identifiers were carried on the cDNA. Using its own MiXCR run on the 5' RACE reads, TCRdb lists one record per CDR3 protein. The sample includes under 450,000 distinct CDR3 sequences, about a fifth seen only once; the top ten take approximately 12%. Trimming cost V 4 bases and J 2 bases, with 14 bases left between them. The germline CDR1 and CDR2 sequences are SGHDN and FVKESK. The CDR3 sequence is 15 residues long. In its sample, this clonotype was seen many times. What it binds is unknown.

This receptor was taken from a man aged 45 to 65 in good health. This chain uses TRBV14 with TRBJ2-5, with D possibly TRBD2 on 6 matching bases. Sequenced material: naive T cells sorted from blood. The CDR3 DNA sequence: TGTGCCAGCAGCCCATCAACGGGAGTACAAGAGACCCAGTACTTC. Translated, it gives CASSPSTGVQETQYF.